The rows below give T cell receptor beta chains drawn from one sample of a study of blood T cell repertoires in COVID-19. TCRdb's table, derived via immunoSEQ multiplex PCR, lists solely in-frame clones and lacks some. The data contain approximately 130,000 clones, around 82% of them singletons. The specimen sequenced was peripheral blood. The receptors here all came from a man older than 75 with active or convalescent COVID-19. Both conserved end residues are part of each CDR3. A D gene is named only where the DNA matches it firmly.

TRBJ2-2,TRBD2,TRBV7-8,CASSPSGTTGELFF
TRBJ2-1,TRBD1,TRBV6-2/TRBV6-3,CASSYHPTGVNEQFF
TRBJ2-5,TRBD1,TRBV19,CASSIGDSYQETQYF
TRBJ1-1,.,TRBV6-1,CASSEQQGNTEAFF
TRBJ2-3,.,TRBV6-5,CASSRAGRTDTQYF
TRBJ2-2,.,TRBV2,CASSAQGSTGELFF
TRBJ1-6,.,TRBV18,CASSPSGGGYSPLHF
TRBJ2-1,.,TRBV11-2,CASSLVRGPYNEQFF
TRBJ1-3,.,TRBV5-1,CASSFTGTGNTIYF
TRBJ2-7,TRBD1,TRBV7-9,CASSSTTGGPPEQYF
TRBJ1-5,.,TRBV27,CASSLTVHQPQHF
TRBJ1-1,.,TRBV30,CAWAKQVNTEAFF
TRBJ1-6,TRBD1,TRBV18,CASSPRDRGDSPLHF
TRBJ1-3,.,TRBV29-1,CSVEATAANTIYF
TRBJ1-4,TRBD1,TRBV4-2,CASSPQGATNEKLFF
TRBJ2-7,.,TRBV16,CASSQFLDYEQYF
TRBJ1-2,TRBD1,TRBV3-1/TRBV3-2,CASSLNEQGSHGYTF
TRBJ2-3,.,TRBV4-2,CASSHAGRGGGTDTQYF
TRBJ1-2,TRBD1,TRBV3-1/TRBV3-2,CASSQVVSGGFYGYTF
TRBJ1-1,.,TRBV29-1,CSVEEGGLTEAFF
TRBJ2-7,TRBD1,TRBV7-9,CASSEDRVPYEQYF
TRBJ1-6,TRBD1,TRBV27,CASSSTGEAKNSPLHF
TRBJ1-2,TRBD1,TRBV11-2,CASSPGTGGIYGYTF
TRBJ2-7,.,TRBV3-1/TRBV3-2,CASSLLPRYEQYF
TRBJ1-1,TRBD1,TRBV18,CASSPRTGQGTEAFF
TRBJ1-5,TRBD1,TRBV2,CASSEAGQGDSQPQHF
TRBJ2-7,.,TRBV7-6,CASSLEGSQTYEQYF
TRBJ1-1,.,TRBV9,CASSVDQGRTEAFF
TRBJ2-5,TRBD2,TRBV7-3,CASSRGGVQETQYF
TRBJ2-1,TRBD1,TRBV11-3,CASSLTGTGVGEQFF
TRBJ1-4,.,TRBV6-5,CASSRTPTNEKLFF
TRBJ2-1,TRBD2,TRBV6-5,CASKEAGGYNEQFF
TRBJ2-5,TRBD2,TRBV29-1,CSAWSSGAGETQYF
TRBJ1-2,.,TRBV27,CASSPNDRGYGYTF
TRBJ1-5,.,TRBV10-1,CASSEVEGPRAPQHF
TRBJ1-4,.,TRBV10-3,CAISESTAGEKLFF
TRBJ2-7,TRBD1,TRBV11-1,CASSFKQGPSYEQYF
TRBJ1-2,TRBD1,TRBV5-5,CASRLGQGNYGYTF
TRBJ2-5,.,TRBV5-6,CASTPWASWQETQYF
TRBJ1-2,.,TRBV7-9,CASTSYGAGHGYTF
TRBJ1-2,.,TRBV2,CASKRQEGYGYTF
TRBJ2-2,TRBD2,TRBV6-5,CASRLLRTSSGELFF
TRBJ2-7,.,TRBV21-1,CASSKGGNGVRGHEQYF
TRBJ2-2,TRBD2,TRBV7-6,CASSKSSGGGTGELFF
TRBJ2-3,TRBD2,TRBV7-3,CASSRTLVGGGEDTQYF
TRBJ2-3,TRBD2,TRBV7-2,CASRKSLAGVDTQYF